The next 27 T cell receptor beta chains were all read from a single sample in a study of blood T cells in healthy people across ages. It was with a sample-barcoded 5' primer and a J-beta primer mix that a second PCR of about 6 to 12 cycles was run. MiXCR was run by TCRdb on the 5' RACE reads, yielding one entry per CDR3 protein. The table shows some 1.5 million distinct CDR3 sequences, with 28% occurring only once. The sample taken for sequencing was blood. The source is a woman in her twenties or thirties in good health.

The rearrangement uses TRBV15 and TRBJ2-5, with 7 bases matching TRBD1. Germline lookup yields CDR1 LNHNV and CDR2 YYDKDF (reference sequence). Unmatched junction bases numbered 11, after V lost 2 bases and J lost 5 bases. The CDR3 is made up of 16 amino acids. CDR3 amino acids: CATSRPSGTDRETQYF. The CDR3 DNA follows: TGTGCCACCAGCAGACCCTCCGGGACAGACCGCGAGACCCAGTACTTC.

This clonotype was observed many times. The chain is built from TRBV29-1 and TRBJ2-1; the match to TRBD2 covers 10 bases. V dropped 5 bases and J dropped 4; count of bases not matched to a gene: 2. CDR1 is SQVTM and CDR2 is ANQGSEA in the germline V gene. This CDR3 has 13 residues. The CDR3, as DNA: TGCAGCGTTAGCGGGAGGGGTTACAATGAGCAGTTCTTC. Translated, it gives CSVSGRGYNEQFF.

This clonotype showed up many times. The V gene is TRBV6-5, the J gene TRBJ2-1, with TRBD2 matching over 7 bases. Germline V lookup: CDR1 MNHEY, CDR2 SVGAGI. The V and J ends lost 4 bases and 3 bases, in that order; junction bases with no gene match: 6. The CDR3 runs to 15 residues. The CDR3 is CASSSRRTSYNEQFF. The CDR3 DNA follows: TGTGCCAGCAGTTCCCGCCGGACTAGCTACAATGAGCAGTTCTTC.

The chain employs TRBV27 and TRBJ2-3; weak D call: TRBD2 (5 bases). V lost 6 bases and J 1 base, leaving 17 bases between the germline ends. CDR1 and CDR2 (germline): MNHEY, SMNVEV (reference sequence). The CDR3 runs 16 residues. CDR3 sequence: CASSLRLARRTDTQYF. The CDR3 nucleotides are TGTGCCAGCAGCTTGAGGTTAGCGAGACGCACAGATACGCAGTATTTT.

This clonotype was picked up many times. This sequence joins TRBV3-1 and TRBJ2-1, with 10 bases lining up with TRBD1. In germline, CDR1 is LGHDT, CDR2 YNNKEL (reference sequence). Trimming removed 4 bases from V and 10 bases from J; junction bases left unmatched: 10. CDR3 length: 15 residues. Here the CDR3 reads CASSPQTGQGKEQFF. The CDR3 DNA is TGTGCCAGCAGCCCTCAAACGGGACAGGGGAAAGAGCAGTTCTTC.

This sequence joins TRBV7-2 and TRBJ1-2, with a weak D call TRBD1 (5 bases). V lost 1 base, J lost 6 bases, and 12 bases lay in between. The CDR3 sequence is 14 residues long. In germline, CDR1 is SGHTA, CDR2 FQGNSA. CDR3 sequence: CASSLEVRADGYTF. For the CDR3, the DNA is TGTGCCAGCAGCTTAGAGGTCAGGGCGGATGGCTACACCTTC.

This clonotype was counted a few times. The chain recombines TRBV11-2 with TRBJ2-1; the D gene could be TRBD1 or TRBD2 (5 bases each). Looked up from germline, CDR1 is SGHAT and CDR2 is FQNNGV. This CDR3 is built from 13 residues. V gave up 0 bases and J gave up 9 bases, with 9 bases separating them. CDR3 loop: CASSLELGTEQFF. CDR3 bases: TGTGCCAGCAGCTTAGAGCTAGGGACTGAGCAGTTCTTC. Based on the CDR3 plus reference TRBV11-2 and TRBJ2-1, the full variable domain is EAGVAQSPRYKIIEKRQSVAFWCNPISGHATLYWYQQILGQGPKLLIQFQNNGVVDDSQLPKDRFSAERLKGVDSTLKIQPAKLEDSAVYLCASSLELGTEQFFGPGTRLTVL.

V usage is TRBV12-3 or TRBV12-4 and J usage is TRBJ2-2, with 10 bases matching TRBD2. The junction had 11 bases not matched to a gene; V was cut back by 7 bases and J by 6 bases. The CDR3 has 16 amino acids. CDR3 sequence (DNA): TGTGCCAGCAACTCAATAGGGACTAGCGCTTCCGGGGAGCTGTTTTTT. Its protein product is CASNSIGTSASGELFF.

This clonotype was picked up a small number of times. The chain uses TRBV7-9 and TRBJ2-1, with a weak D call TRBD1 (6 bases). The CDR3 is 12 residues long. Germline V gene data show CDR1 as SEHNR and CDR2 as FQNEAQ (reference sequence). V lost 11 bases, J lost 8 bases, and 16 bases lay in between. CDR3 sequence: CAGQGLGDEQFF. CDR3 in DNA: TGTGCCGGGCAGGGGCTCGGGGATGAGCAGTTCTTC.

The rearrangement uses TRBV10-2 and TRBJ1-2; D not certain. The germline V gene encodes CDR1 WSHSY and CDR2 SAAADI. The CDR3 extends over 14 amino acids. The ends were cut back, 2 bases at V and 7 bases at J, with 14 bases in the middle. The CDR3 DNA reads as TGCGCCAGCAGTGAGGGGATCGAGTGGCGTGGCTACACCTTC. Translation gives CASSEGIEWRGYTF.

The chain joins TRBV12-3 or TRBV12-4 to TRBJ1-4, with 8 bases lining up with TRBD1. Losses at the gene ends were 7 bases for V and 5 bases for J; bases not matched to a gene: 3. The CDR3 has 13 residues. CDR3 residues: CASMRQGNEKLFF. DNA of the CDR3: TGTGCCAGCATGAGACAGGGGAATGAAAAACTGTTTTTT.

The CDR3 loop reads CASSLEARGGQETQYF. CDR3 nucleotide sequence: TGCGCCAGCAGCTTGGAGGCCAGGGGAGGTCAAGAGACCCAGTACTTC. V gene TRBV5-1 combines with J gene TRBJ2-5; the D call may be TRBD1 or TRBD2 (6 bases each). The CDR3 is 16 amino acids. The germline V and J ends were trimmed by 0 bases and 2 bases, with 14 bases remaining between them. Germline CDR1 is SGHRS and CDR2 is YFSETQ.

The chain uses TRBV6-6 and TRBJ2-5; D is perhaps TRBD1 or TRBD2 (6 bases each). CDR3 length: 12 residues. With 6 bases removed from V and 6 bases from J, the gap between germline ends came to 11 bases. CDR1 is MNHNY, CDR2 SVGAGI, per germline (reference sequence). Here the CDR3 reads CASRSGDKTQYF. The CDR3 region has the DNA TGTGCCAGCAGGTCGGGGGACAAGACCCAGTACTTC.

CDR3 amino acids: CSARVLSSYNEQFF. In nucleotides, the CDR3 is TGCAGTGCTAGGGTCCTCAGCTCCTACAATGAGCAGTTCTTC. The chain carries TRBV20-1 and TRBJ2-1; D is unclear. Germline CDR1 DFQATT, CDR2 SNEGSKA (reference sequence). The CDR3 loop spans 14 amino acids. V was trimmed by 3 bases and J by 0 bases, leaving 9 bases between them.

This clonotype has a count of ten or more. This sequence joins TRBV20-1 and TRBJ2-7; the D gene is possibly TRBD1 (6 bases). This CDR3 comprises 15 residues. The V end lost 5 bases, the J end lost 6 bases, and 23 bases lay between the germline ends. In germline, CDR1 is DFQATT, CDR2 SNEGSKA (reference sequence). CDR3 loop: CSAGALQGDWIEQYF. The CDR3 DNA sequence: TGCAGTGCTGGAGCCCTACAGGGAGATTGGATCGAGCAGTACTTC.

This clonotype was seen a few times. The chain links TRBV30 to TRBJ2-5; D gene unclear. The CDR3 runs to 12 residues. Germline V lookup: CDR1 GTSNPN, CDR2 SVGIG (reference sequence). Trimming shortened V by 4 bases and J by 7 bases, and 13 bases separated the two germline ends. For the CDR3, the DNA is TGTGCCTGGATTTCGGATTGGGGGACCCAGTACTTC. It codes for CAWISDWGTQYF.

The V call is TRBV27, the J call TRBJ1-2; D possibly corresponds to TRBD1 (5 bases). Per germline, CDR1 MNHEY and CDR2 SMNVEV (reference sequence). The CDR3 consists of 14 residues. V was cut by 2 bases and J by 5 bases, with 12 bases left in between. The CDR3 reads CASSLVWGSYGYTF. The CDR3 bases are TGTGCCAGCAGTTTAGTATGGGGGTCTTATGGCTACACCTTC.

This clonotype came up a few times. CDR3 in amino acids: CASSVELFTDTQYF. The CDR3 DNA follows: TGTGCCAGCAGCGTAGAACTGTTCACAGATACGCAGTATTTT. The chain employs TRBV9 and TRBJ2-3; no reliable D call. CDR1 and CDR2 from the germline V gene are SGDLS and YYNGEE. This CDR3 spans 14 amino acids. Trimming stripped 0 bases from V and 2 bases from J, with 7 bases between.

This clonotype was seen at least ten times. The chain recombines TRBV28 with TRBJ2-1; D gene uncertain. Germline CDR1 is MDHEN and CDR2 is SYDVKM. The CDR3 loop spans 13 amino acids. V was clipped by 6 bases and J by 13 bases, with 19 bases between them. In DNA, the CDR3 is TGTGCCAGCAGCAGTTCGACCGGTCCCATTCAGTTCTTC. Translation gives CASSSSTGPIQFF.

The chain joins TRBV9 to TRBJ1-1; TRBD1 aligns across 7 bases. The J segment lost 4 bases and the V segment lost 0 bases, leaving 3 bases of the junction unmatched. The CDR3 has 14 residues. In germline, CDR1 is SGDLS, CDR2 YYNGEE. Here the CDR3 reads CASSVEQGSTEAFF. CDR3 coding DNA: TGTGCCAGCAGCGTAGAACAGGGGAGCACTGAAGCTTTCTTT.

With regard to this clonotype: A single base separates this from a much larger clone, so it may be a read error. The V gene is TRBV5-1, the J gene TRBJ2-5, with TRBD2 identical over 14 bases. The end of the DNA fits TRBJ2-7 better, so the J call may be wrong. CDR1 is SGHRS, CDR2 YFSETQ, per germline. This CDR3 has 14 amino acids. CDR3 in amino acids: CASSRGTSGGEQYF. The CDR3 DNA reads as TGCGCCAGCAGCAGGGGGACTAGCGGGGGCGAGCAGTACTTC.

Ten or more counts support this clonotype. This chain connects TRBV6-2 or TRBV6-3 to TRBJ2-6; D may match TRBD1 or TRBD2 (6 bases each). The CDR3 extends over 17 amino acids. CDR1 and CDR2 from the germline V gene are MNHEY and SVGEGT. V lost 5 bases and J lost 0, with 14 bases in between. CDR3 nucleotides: TGTGCCAGCAGTCGGGGGACATATAGCTCTGGGGCCAACGTCCTGACTTTC. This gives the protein CASSRGTYSSGANVLTF.

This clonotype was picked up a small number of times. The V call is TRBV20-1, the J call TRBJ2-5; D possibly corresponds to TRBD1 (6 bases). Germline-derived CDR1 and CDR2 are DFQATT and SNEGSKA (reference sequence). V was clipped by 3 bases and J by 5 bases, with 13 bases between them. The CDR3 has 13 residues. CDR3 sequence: CSASDRLTETQYF. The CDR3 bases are TGCAGTGCTAGCGACAGGTTGACCGAGACCCAGTACTTC.

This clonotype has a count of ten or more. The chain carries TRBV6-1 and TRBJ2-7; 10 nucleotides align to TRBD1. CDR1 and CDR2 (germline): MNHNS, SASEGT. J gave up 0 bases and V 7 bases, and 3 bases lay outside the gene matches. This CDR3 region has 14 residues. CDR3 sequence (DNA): TGTGCCAGCACCAGGGACAGGGGCTCCTACGAGCAGTACTTC. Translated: CASTRDRGSYEQYF.

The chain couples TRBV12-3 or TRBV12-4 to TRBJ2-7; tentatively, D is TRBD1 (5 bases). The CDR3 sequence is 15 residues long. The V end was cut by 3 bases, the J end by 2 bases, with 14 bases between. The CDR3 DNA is TGTGCCAGCAGTTTCCGTGACAGTCCGACCTACGAGCAGTACTTC. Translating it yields CASSFRDSPTYEQYF.

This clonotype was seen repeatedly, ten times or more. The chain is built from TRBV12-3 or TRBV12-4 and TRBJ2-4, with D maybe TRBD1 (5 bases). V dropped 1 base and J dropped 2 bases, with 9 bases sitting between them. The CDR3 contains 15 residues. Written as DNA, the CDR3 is TGTGCCAGCAGTTTAGGCCAGGGCACCAAAAACATTCAGTACTTC. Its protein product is CASSLGQGTKNIQYF.

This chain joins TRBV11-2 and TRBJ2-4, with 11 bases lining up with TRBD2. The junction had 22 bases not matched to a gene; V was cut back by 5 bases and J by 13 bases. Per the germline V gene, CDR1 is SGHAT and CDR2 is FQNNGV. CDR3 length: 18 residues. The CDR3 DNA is TGTGCCAGCAGCCGACTTCTATCCGGGACTAGCGGACCCAATGAGCAGTACTTC. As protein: CASSRLLSGTSGPNEQYF.